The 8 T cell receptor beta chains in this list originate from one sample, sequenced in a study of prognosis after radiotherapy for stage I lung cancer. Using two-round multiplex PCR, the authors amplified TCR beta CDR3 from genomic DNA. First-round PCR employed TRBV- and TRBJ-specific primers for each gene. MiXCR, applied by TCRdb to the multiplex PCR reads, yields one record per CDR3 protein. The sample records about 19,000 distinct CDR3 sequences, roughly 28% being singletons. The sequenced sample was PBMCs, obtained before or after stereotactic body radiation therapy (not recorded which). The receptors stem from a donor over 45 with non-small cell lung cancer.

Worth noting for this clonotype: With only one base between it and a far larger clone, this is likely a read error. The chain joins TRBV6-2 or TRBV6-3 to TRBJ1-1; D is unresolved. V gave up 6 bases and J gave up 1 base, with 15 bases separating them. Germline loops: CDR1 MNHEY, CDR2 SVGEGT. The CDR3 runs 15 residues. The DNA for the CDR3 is TGTGCCAGCAGCGAACCCCAGGAACGGAACACTGAAGCTTTCTTT. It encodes CASSEPQERNTEAFF.

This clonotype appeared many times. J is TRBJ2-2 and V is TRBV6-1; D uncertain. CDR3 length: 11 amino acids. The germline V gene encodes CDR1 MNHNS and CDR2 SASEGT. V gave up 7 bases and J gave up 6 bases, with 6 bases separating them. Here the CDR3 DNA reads TGTGCCAGCATTGCCGCCGGGGAGCTGTTTTTT. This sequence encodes CASIAAGELFF.

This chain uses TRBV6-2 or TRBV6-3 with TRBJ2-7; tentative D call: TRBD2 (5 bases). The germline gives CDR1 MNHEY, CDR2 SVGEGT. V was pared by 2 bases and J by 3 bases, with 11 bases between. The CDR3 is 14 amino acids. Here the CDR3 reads CASSYGGSIYEQYF. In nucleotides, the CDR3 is TGTGCCAGCAGTTACGGTGGGAGTATCTACGAGCAGTACTTC.

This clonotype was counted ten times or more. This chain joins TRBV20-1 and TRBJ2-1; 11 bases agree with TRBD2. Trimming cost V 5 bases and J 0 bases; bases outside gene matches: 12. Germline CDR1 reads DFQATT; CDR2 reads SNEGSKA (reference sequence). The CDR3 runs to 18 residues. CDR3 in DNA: TGCAGTGCTCTACCGGGACTAGCGGCCCACAGCTCCTACAATGAGCAGTTCTTC. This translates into CSALPGLAAHSSYNEQFF.

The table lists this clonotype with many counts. The CDR3 DNA follows: TGCAGTGCTAGGGGACAGAGGGAAGGGAAAAACATTCAGTACTTC. Its protein product is CSARGQREGKNIQYF. The chain links TRBV20-1 to TRBJ2-4, with TRBD1 matching 7 bases. The CDR3 is 15 amino acids. The germline gives CDR1 DFQATT, CDR2 SNEGSKA (reference sequence). Trimming took 3 bases from V and 4 from J; bases not matched to a gene: 9.

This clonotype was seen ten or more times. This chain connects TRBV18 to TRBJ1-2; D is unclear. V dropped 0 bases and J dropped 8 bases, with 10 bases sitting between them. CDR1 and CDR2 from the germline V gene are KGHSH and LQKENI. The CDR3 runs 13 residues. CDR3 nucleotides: TGTGCCAGCTCACCACCCTCGACCGGGGGCTACACCTTC. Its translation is CASSPPSTGGYTF.

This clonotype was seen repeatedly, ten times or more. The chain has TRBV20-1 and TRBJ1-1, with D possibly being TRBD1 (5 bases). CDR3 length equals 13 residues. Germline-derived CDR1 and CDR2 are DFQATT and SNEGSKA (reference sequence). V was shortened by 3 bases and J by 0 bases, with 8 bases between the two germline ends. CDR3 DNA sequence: TGCAGTGCTAGCGGGGACCTGAACACTGAAGCTTTCTTT. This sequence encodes CSASGDLNTEAFF.

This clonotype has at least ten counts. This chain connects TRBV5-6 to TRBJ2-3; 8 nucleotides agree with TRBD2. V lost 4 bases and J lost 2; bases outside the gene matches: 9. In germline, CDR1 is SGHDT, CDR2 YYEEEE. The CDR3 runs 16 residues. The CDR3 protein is CASSPGTRFSTDTQYF. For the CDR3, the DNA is TGTGCCAGCAGCCCCGGGACTAGATTTTCCACAGATACGCAGTATTTT.